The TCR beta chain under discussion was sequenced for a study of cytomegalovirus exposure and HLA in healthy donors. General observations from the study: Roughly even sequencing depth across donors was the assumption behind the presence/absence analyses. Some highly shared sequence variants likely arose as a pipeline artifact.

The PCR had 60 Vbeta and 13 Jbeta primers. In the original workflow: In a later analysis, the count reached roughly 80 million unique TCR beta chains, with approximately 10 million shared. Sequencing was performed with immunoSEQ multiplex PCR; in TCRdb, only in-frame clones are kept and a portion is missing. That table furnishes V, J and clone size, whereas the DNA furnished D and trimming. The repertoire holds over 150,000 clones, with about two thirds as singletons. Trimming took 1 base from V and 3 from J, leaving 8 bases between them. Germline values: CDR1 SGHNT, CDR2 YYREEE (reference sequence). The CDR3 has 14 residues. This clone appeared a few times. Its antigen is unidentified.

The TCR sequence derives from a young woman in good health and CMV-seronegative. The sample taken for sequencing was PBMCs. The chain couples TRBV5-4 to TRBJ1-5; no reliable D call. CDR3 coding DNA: TGTGCCAGCAGCTTGAGTGGGCCCAATCAGCCCCAGCATTTT. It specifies CASSLSGPNQPQHF. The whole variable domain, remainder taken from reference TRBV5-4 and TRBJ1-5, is ETGVTQSPTHLIKTRGQQVTLRCSSQSGHNTVSWYQQALGQGPQFIFQYYREEENGRGNFPPRFSGLQFPNYSSELNVNALELDDSALYLCASSLSGPNQPQHFGDGTRLSIL.